This TCR beta chain was sequenced for a study of naive and memory T cell subsets. This clonotype was seen ten or more times. Its antigen is currently unknown. The SP2 primer and nested alpha and beta constant region primers amplified ligated cDNA in four rounds. Reverse transcription of blood and skin TCR RNA was primed at alpha and beta constant regions. TCRdb re-derived calls from the 5' RACE reads in MiXCR, one entry per CDR3 protein. Among about 32,000 distinct CDR3 sequences listed, over 15% were seen once. The CDR3 has 12 amino acids. V was shortened by 3 bases and J by 2 bases, with 7 bases between the two germline ends. The germline gives CDR1 DFQATT, CDR2 SNEGSKA (reference sequence). Study results and limitations: The RNA method is potentially sensitive to activation and differentiation changes.

The library had UMIs added by 3' ligation of an oligonucleotide to TCR cDNA. RNA was extracted from approximately 2.4 ml of whole blood of healthy adults. Reverse transcription used DNase-treated unsorted total RNA, aiming for 1 to 1000 ng. The clonotype was recovered from a female donor in good health. The chain combines TRBV20-1 with TRBJ2-5; the D is unclear. CDR3 protein: CSASGKQETQYF. DNA for the CDR3: TGCAGTGCTAGCGGAAAACAAGAGACCCAGTACTTC.